This T cell receptor (beta chain) derives from a study of blood T cell repertoires in COVID-19 (dated by TCRdb to the early 2020s). Turning to the overall study: Samples covering the acute and convalescent phases of COVID-19 were provided by collaborators in the United States, Italy and Spain. The material from the prospective study consisted of cDNA or gDNA derived from T cells, B-cell-depleted T cells, or PBMCs. Subjects who had been exposed to COVID-19, were actively infected with it, or had recovered from it provided the deeply sampled blood TCRbeta repertoires that made up the dataset. The repertoires were released in a freely available public database meant as a resource for research on the immune response to SARS-CoV-2. The samples were drawn from the first 160 participants of the ongoing ImmuneRACE study and from 1,254 subjects provided by 6 global collaborators. Nearly every sample came with metadata listing a de-identified subject ID, COVID-19 status, age in years and sex. Where HLA class I and class II types were available, the types were taken from metadata supplied by the sample provider, not from assay-based typing. The paper's findings and limits, for the study overall: Clinical and demographic metadata were provided uncurated, with the amount varying by source and participant.

Worth noting for this clone: Its antigen target is currently unknown. The input lacks base qualities; no much larger clone sits a single base away.

Whole blood was collected in K2EDTA tubes by collaborating institutions according to the institutions' own protocols. Collaborator samples were shipped for TCRbeta analysis as frozen whole blood, isolated PBMCs, or DNA extracted from either sample type. TCRbeta CDR3 regions were amplified from genomic DNA by means of the immunoSEQ Assay, a bias-controlled multiplex PCR. As for the original processing: The number of nucleated cells in each sample was estimated from the amplification of reference gene primers within the assay. Sequence reads were collapsed and filtered to measure the absolute abundance of every unique TCRbeta CDR3 rearrangement. For each sample, productive Simpson clonality was calculated by taking the square root of Simpson's diversity index across productive rearrangements. Drawn from immuneACCESS, this table holds only the in-frame rearrangements with V and J called that TCRdb kept. Clones are partly lost; checked studies trace under half to an unresolved V gene and leave the rest unexplained. V and J calls and clone size are copied from that table; D and trimming were computed from the DNA. For this sample the table gives roughly 100,000 clones, of which around nine tenths were detected only once. The ten largest clones capture roughly 3.1% of the sample.

Taken from cysteine to phenylalanine, the CDR3 has 15 residues. Here the CDR3 DNA is all that survives: 45 bases in frame from base 1. The germline V gene yields LGHNA for CDR1 and YSLEER for CDR2. V gives up 0 bases and J gives up 2 bases, and the segment between their germline ends measures 8 bases. What was sequenced was peripheral blood. Recombination joined TRBV4-3 with TRBJ1-3; TRBD1 is a weak D gene call, 5 bases matching. The TCR sequence derives from a man aged 45 to 65 with active or convalescent COVID-19. In nucleotides, the sequence is TGCGCCAGCAGCCAAGAGGGAGGGGCTGGAAACACCATATATTTT. Its coded protein is CASSQEGGAGNTIYF.